The 31 T cell receptor beta chains reported below all come from one sample, sequenced in a study of blood T cell repertoires in COVID-19. TCRdb's copy holds only in-frame clones and misses some; the assay was immunoSEQ multiplex PCR. The sample carries 450,000 to 500,000 clones, 87% recorded once. The specimen was PBMCs or T cells enriched from blood (not recorded which). These TCRs come from a woman aged 18-30 years who had recovered from COVID-19.

The chain uses TRBV7-8 and TRBJ2-2; D not resolved. The CDR3 is 17 residues long. The germline CDR1 and CDR2 sequences are SGHVS and FQNEAQ. Trimming removed 2 bases from V and 4 bases from J, with 17 bases in between. CDR3 sequence: CASSLKDPFTGTGELFF. The CDR3 region has the DNA TGTGCCAGCAGCTTAAAAGACCCCTTTACGGGCACCGGGGAGCTGTTTTTT. Based on the CDR3 plus reference TRBV7-8 and TRBJ2-2, the full variable domain is GAGVSQSPRYKVAKRGQDVALRCDPISGHVSLFWYQQALGQGPEFLTYFQNEAQLDKSGLPSDRFFAERPEGSVSTLKIQRTQQEDSAVYLCASSLKDPFTGTGELFFGEGSRLTVL.

About this clone itself: Other nucleotide sequences in the sample specify the same CDR3. This chain links TRBV5-1 with TRBJ2-5, with D tentatively TRBD2 (5 bases). V lost 4 bases to trimming and J lost 1 base, with 8 bases between them. The length of the CDR3 is 13 residues. Germline CDR1 reads SGHRS; CDR2 reads YFSETQ. The CDR3, as DNA: TGCGCCAGCAGCCCTGGAGGCCAAGAGACCCAGTACTTC. This gives the protein CASSPGGQETQYF.

This chain connects TRBV7-9 to TRBJ1-1, with TRBD1 matching over 9 bases. CDR1 is SEHNR and CDR2 is FQNEAQ in the germline V gene (reference sequence). This CDR3 is 13 amino acids long. V shed 4 bases and J 5 bases; nucleotides not matched to a gene: 2. This CDR3 is CASSSGQGTEAFF. In DNA form, the CDR3 reads TGTGCCAGCAGCTCAGGACAGGGGACTGAAGCTTTCTTT.

The chain recombines TRBV12-3 or TRBV12-4 with TRBJ2-5; no reliable D call. Trimming pared 3 bases from V and 5 bases from J, leaving 7 bases between. This CDR3 comprises 12 residues. The CDR3 bases are TGTGCCAGCAGTTTGTACGGGGAGACCCAGTACTTC. Encoded protein: CASSLYGETQYF.

This sequence joins TRBV5-1 and TRBJ1-2; D remains ambiguous. The CDR3 has 13 residues. The germline CDR1 and CDR2 sequences are SGHRS and YFSETQ. Trimming removed 0 bases at V and 4 bases at J, with 7 bases between. Here the CDR3 reads CASSLDISYGYTF. DNA of the CDR3: TGCGCCAGCAGCTTGGACATATCCTATGGCTACACCTTC.

J is TRBJ2-5 and V is TRBV7-6; D perhaps matches TRBD2 (7 bases). V lost 5 bases, J lost 5 bases, and 24 bases lay in between. There are 17 residues in the CDR3. From germline, CDR1 is SGHVS and CDR2 FNYEAQ. This chain's CDR3 is CASSPLGAGAPGETQYF. The DNA for the CDR3 is TGTGCCAGCAGCCCCCTAGGGGCGGGGGCGCCTGGGGAGACCCAGTACTTC.

The chain uses TRBV5-1 and TRBJ1-1; 12 bases are shared with TRBD1. This CDR3 comprises 17 residues. Germline V lookup: CDR1 SGHRS, CDR2 YFSETQ. The trim removed 2 bases at V and 8 bases at J, leaving 13 bases unmatched. This CDR3 reads CASSLTGTGGFRNEAFF. For the CDR3, the DNA is TGCGCCAGCAGCTTAACCGGGACAGGGGGCTTTCGAAACGAAGCTTTCTTT. The variable domain in full, completed from reference TRBV5-1 and TRBJ1-1, reads KAGVTQTPRYLIKTRGQQVTLSCSPISGHRSVSWYQQTPGQGLQFLFEYFSETQRNKGNFPGRFSGRQFSNSRSEMNVSTLELGDSALYLCASSLTGTGGFRNEAFFGQGTRLTVV.

The V and J genes are TRBV7-3 and TRBJ2-1, with a possible D match to TRBD1 (5 bases). In germline, CDR1 is SGHTA, CDR2 FQGTGA. Deletions cut 2 bases from V and 8 bases from J, with 13 bases between. This CDR3 contains 14 residues. CDR3 bases: TGTGCCAGCAGCTTAGGTGTGCAGGGTGATGAGCAGTTCTTC. Translation gives CASSLGVQGDEQFF.

This clone was detected only once. This chain connects TRBV30 to TRBJ1-4, with D hard to call. Trimming pared 7 bases from V and 6 bases from J, leaving 15 bases between. CDR3 length: 13 amino acids. Germline assignment: CDR1 GTSNPN and CDR2 SVGIG (reference sequence). CDR3 nucleotide sequence: TGTGCCTACATGCCCAAGGGAGATGAAAAACTGTTTTTT. As protein: CAYMPKGDEKLFF.

The V and J genes are TRBV7-8 and TRBJ2-7; D is perhaps TRBD1 (6 bases). Trimming stripped 4 bases from V and 5 bases from J, with 6 bases between. This CDR3 has 11 amino acids. Germline CDR1 and CDR2: SGHVS and FQNEAQ. CDR3 protein: CASSSGDEQYF. The CDR3 nucleotides are TGTGCCAGCAGCTCAGGGGACGAGCAGTACTTC.

The CDR3 region has the DNA TGTGCCAGCAGTTTGCGACAGGACTATGGCTACACCTTC. Its protein is CASSLRQDYGYTF. The chain joins TRBV2 to TRBJ1-2; possible D gene TRBD1, 6 bases. V was clipped by 5 bases and J by 3 bases, with 10 bases between them. CDR3 length equals 13 residues. Germline CDR1 SNHLY, CDR2 FYNNEI.

As DNA, the CDR3 is TGTGCCAGCAGCGTAGATGGTGGCGGGGGGACAGATACGCAGTATTTT. It encodes CASSVDGGGGTDTQYF. This chain joins TRBV9 and TRBJ2-3, with TRBD2 matching 8 bases. Germline values: CDR1 SGDLS, CDR2 YYNGEE. The J segment lost 3 bases and the V segment lost 0 bases, leaving 6 bases of the junction unmatched. The CDR3 runs to 16 residues.

This rearrangement joins TRBV7-2 to TRBJ1-5, with 10 positions matching TRBD1. V lost 0 bases, J lost 2 bases, and 13 bases stayed unmatched. There are 20 residues in the CDR3. The germline V gene encodes CDR1 SGHTA and CDR2 FQGNSA. CDR3 in DNA: TGTGCCAGCAGCTTAGCGTGGGACAGGGGCCCCCTATATGGCAATCAGCCCCAGCATTTT. Protein: CASSLAWDRGPLYGNQPQHF.

The V and J genes are TRBV7-2 and TRBJ2-7; 7 bases line up with TRBD1. The V gene's germline CDR1 is SGHTA and CDR2 FQGNSA. Trimming cost V 3 bases and J 2 bases; bases outside gene matches: 1. CDR3 size: 13 residues. This CDR3 reads CASSFTGAYEQYF. In DNA, the CDR3 is TGTGCCAGCAGCTTTACAGGGGCCTACGAGCAGTACTTC.

This clone appeared once. This sequence joins TRBV6-6 and TRBJ1-5; TRBD1 agrees at 7 bases. V gave up 5 bases and J gave up 0 bases; unmatched junction bases: 10. Looked up from germline, CDR1 is MNHNY and CDR2 is SVGAGI (reference sequence). The CDR3 contains 17 residues. The CDR3 sequence is CASSPGTGTVSNQPQHF. DNA of the CDR3: TGTGCCAGCAGTCCGGGCACCGGGACAGTTAGCAATCAGCCCCAGCATTTT.

This clone has a handful of counts. This chain links TRBV5-8 with TRBJ1-6, with unresolved D. CDR1 is SGHTS, CDR2 YDEGEE, per germline. The CDR3 totals 18 residues. V dropped 0 bases and J dropped 10 bases, with 23 bases sitting between them. CDR3 amino acids: CASSLERFGEAISSPLHF. Written as DNA, the CDR3 is TGTGCCAGCAGCTTGGAAAGGTTCGGGGAGGCAATTTCCTCACCCCTCCACTTT.

The V call is TRBV18, the J call TRBJ2-3; 11 nucleotides agree with TRBD1. The CDR3 contains 14 residues. CDR1 KGHSH and CDR2 LQKENI come from the germline V gene. The V and J ends lost 6 bases and 5 bases, in that order; junction bases with no gene match: 4. CDR3 nucleotides: TGTGCCAGCTCGTCGGACAGGGGGCGAGATACGCAGTATTTT. Translated, it gives CASSSDRGRDTQYF.

The V and J genes are TRBV28 and TRBJ1-3, with D possibly being TRBD1 (5 bases). This CDR3 region has 13 residues. The ends were cut back, 7 bases at V and 6 bases at J, with 13 bases in the middle. CDR1 and CDR2 from the germline V gene are MDHEN and SYDVKM. CDR3 protein: CASKKGRENTIYF. The CDR3 nucleotides read TGTGCCAGCAAAAAGGGGAGGGAAAACACCATATATTTT. Full variable domain (outside the CDR3, taken from reference TRBV28 and TRBJ1-3): DVKVTQSSRYLVKRTGEKVFLECVQDMDHENMFWYRQDPGLGLRLIYFSYDVKMKEKGDIPEGYSVSREKKERFSLILESASTNQTSMYLCASKKGRENTIYFGEGSWLTVV.

The chain carries TRBV11-2 and TRBJ1-1, with D perhaps TRBD1 (6 bases). This CDR3 contains 14 residues. Germline V gene data show CDR1 as SGHAT and CDR2 as FQNNGV. Trimming cost V 1 base and J 2 bases, with 8 bases left between them. This CDR3 reads CASSLAGANTEAFF. CDR3 nucleotide sequence: TGTGCCAGCAGCTTAGCAGGGGCTAACACTGAAGCTTTCTTT.

The genes are TRBV5-1 and TRBJ2-7, with 11 bases aligning to TRBD1. Germline V gives CDR1 SGHRS, CDR2 YFSETQ. V was pared by 5 bases and J by 5 bases, with 6 bases of the junction left unmatched. CDR3 length: 14 residues. CDR3 nucleotide sequence: TGCGCCAGCAGTGGGACAGGGGGGAGTAACGAGCAGTACTTC. The encoded protein is CASSGTGGSNEQYF. The full variable domain, rest sourced from reference TRBV5-1 and TRBJ2-7, is KAGVTQTPRYLIKTRGQQVTLSCSPISGHRSVSWYQQTPGQGLQFLFEYFSETQRNKGNFPGRFSGRQFSNSRSEMNVSTLELGDSALYLCASSGTGGSNEQYFGPGTRLTVT.

V usage is TRBV5-4 and J usage is TRBJ1-2, with D possibly matching TRBD1 (5 bases). With 3 bases removed from V and 4 bases from J, the gap between germline ends came to 19 bases. Per germline, CDR1 SGHNT and CDR2 YYREEE (reference sequence). This CDR3 region has 16 residues. The CDR3 bases are TGTGCCAGCAGCTCCTATTCGACAGTCTGGTCCTATGGCTACACCTTC. Its translation: CASSSYSTVWSYGYTF.

The chain has TRBV10-1 and TRBJ1-1; possibly TRBD1 for D (6 bases). The CDR3 covers 15 residues. V lost 0 bases to trimming and J lost 2 bases, with 10 bases between them. Germline-derived CDR1 and CDR2 are WNHNN and SYGVQD (reference sequence). As DNA, the CDR3 is TGCGCCAGCAGTGAGTCCCCAGGGGTTAACACTGAAGCTTTCTTT. Encoded protein: CASSESPGVNTEAFF.

The rearrangement joins TRBV7-8 to TRBJ2-7, with 15 bases fitting TRBD2. This CDR3 is 16 amino acids long. J lost 6 bases, V lost 3 bases, and 6 bases had no gene match. Germline assignment: CDR1 SGHVS and CDR2 FQNEAQ. As DNA, the CDR3 is TGTGCCAGCAGCTTTGGACTAGCGGGGGGGCCCGGCGAGCAGTACTTC. This codes for CASSFGLAGGPGEQYF.

The rearrangement links TRBV3-1 (or the pseudogene TRBV3-2) to TRBJ2-5; TRBD1 aligns across 8 bases. From germline, CDR1 is LGHDT and CDR2 YNNKEL (reference sequence). CDR3 size: 15 residues. Germline trimming cut 2 bases from V and 4 bases from J; bases unmatched to any gene: 6. The CDR3 DNA sequence: TGTGCCAGCAGCCAAACTACAGGGGGGAGAGAGACCCAGTACTTC. Translation gives CASSQTTGGRETQYF.

This clone was observed a single time. DNA of the CDR3: TGTGCCTGGAGTGTTCTAGGTTCCAACACCGGGGAGCTGTTTTTT. This codes for CAWSVLGSNTGELFF. V gene TRBV30 combines with J gene TRBJ2-2; D call uncertain. This CDR3 comprises 15 residues. V lost 0 bases to trimming and J lost 2 bases, with 10 bases between them. Germline-derived CDR1 and CDR2 are GTSNPN and SVGIG (reference sequence).

This clone is a singleton in its sample. The gene calls are TRBV6-1 and TRBJ2-1; D not certain. Germline CDR1 reads MNHNS; CDR2 reads SASEGT. The V end was cut by 2 bases, the J end by 0 bases, with 17 bases between. This CDR3 comprises 18 residues. CDR3 sequence: CASSEPPSGRRSYNEQFF. CDR3 bases: TGTGCCAGCAGTGAACCTCCCTCAGGCAGGCGCTCCTACAATGAGCAGTTCTTC.

The gene calls are TRBV30 and TRBJ1-2; D unclear. Germline-derived CDR1 and CDR2 are GTSNPN and SVGIG (reference sequence). The CDR3 covers 12 residues. V was cut by 4 bases and J by 3 bases, with 9 bases left in between. The CDR3 sequence: CAWTEADYGYTF. CDR3 nucleotide sequence: TGTGCCTGGACGGAGGCTGACTATGGCTACACCTTC.

J is TRBJ1-6 and V is TRBV5-1, with unresolved D. V shed 6 bases and J shed 10 bases, with 8 bases lying between them. Germline V gene lookup returns CDR1 SGHRS and CDR2 YFSETQ. This CDR3 has 11 residues. CDR3 DNA: TGCGCCAGCATTGGGAGGTCACCCCTCCACTTT. Its translation is CASIGRSPLHF. The full variable domain, its missing parts supplied by reference TRBV5-1 and TRBJ1-6, is KAGVTQTPRYLIKTRGQQVTLSCSPISGHRSVSWYQQTPGQGLQFLFEYFSETQRNKGNFPGRFSGRQFSNSRSEMNVSTLELGDSALYLCASIGRSPLHFGNGTRLTVT.

This clone came up once. The V call is TRBV24-1, the J call TRBJ2-5; weak D call: TRBD1 (5 bases). The CDR3 is 15 amino acids. The ends were cut back, 3 bases at V and 1 base at J, with 11 bases in the middle. Germline loops: CDR1 KGHDR, CDR2 SFDVKD. The CDR3 DNA reads TGTGCCACCAGTGATCCGACAGATTTCCAAGAGACCCAGTACTTC. Amino acid sequence: CATSDPTDFQETQYF.

The sample holds one count of this clone. Different DNA sequences within this sample yield the same CDR3. V and J are TRBV24-1 and TRBJ1-5; possible D gene TRBD1, 5 bases. From germline, CDR1 is KGHDR and CDR2 SFDVKD. The CDR3 spans 14 residues. Trimming stripped 5 bases from V and 1 base from J, with 8 bases between. The CDR3 spells CATSGGGSNQPQHF. CDR3 nucleotides: TGTGCCACCAGTGGTGGGGGGAGCAATCAGCCCCAGCATTTT.

The chain joins TRBV3-1 (or the pseudogene TRBV3-2) to TRBJ2-5; possible D gene TRBD2, 6 bases. Trimming cost V 2 bases and J 5 bases, with 9 bases left between them. Germline V gives CDR1 LGHDT, CDR2 YNNKEL (reference sequence). The CDR3 covers 13 residues. The CDR3 reads CASSQRLEETQYF. CDR3 nucleotides: TGTGCCAGCAGCCAAAGACTAGAGGAGACCCAGTACTTC.